This T cell receptor (beta chain) came from a study of blood T cell repertoires in COVID-19. About the study: Researchers got acute and convalescent COVID-19 samples from the United States, Italy and Spain. From T cells, B-cell-depleted T cells, or PBMCs came the material, which was cDNA or gDNA.

Study processing details: Amplification from reference gene primers served as the basis for estimated nucleated cell counts. Assay: immunoSEQ multiplex PCR; the TCRdb copy retains only in-frame clones and omits some. The V and J calls and clone size were taken over from that table, and D and trimming were inferred from the DNA. This table holds roughly 150,000 clones, approximately 80% found once. The length of the CDR3 is 15 residues. V lost 2 bases to trimming and J lost 7 bases; unmatched junction nucleotides: 7. The germline V gene encodes CDR1 LGHDT and CDR2 YNNKEL (reference sequence). This clone has only one observation.

Material for sequencing was peripheral blood. The rearrangement links TRBV3-1 (or the pseudogene TRBV3-2) to TRBJ1-2; TRBD1 aligns across 10 bases. The TCR was taken from a woman aged 45-60 years with acute or convalescent COVID-19. CDR3 sequence: CASSQPGQGRGGYTF. In DNA, the CDR3 is TGTGCCAGCAGCCAACCGGGACAGGGGAGGGGTGGCTACACCTTC.